Below, 31 T cell receptor beta chains from the same sample are listed, as sequenced in a study of T-cell reconstitution after alpha-beta-depleted transplantation in children. The authors prepared the TCRbeta library with unique molecular identifiers. TCRdb analysed the PCR reads with MiXCR anew, one entry per CDR3 protein. The sample yields about 610,000 distinct CDR3 sequences, about 11% seen once. The source was PBMCs from the stem cell graft donor, collected from the stem cell graft. These receptor sequences come from a human donor who donated a stem cell graft to a child with acute myeloid leukemia.

J is TRBJ2-3 and V is TRBV7-2; D ambiguous. The ends were cut back, 5 bases at V and 3 bases at J, with 12 bases in the middle. Germline CDR1 is SGHTA and CDR2 is FQGNSA. The CDR3 sequence is 14 residues long. The CDR3 DNA sequence: TGTGCCAGCAGCCCCGGGTTTGGAACAGATACGCAGTATTTT. Translation: CASSPGFGTDTQYF.

This clonotype has ten or more counts. The chain couples TRBV12-3 or TRBV12-4 to TRBJ2-3; 11 nucleotides match TRBD1. The CDR3 loop spans 15 amino acids. J lost 6 bases, V lost 5 bases, and 7 bases had no gene match. CDR3 nucleotides: TGTGCCAGCAGTCCTTGGACAGGGGGCGAGGATACGCAGTATTTT. Translating it yields CASSPWTGGEDTQYF.

This sequence joins TRBV20-1 and TRBJ2-1; 7 bases match TRBD2. The CDR3 covers 16 residues. The germline gives CDR1 DFQATT, CDR2 SNEGSKA (reference sequence). V shed 1 base, J shed 6 bases, and the junction held 12 bases outside the gene matches. The CDR3 bases are TGCAGTGCTAGAGTCGGGGTGGGGCTAGCGGTCAATGAGCAGTTCTTC. Protein product: CSARVGVGLAVNEQFF.

The chain joins TRBV28 to TRBJ2-7, with 7 bases lining up with TRBD1. Germline CDR1 reads MDHEN; CDR2 reads SYDVKM. CDR3 length equals 14 residues. V shed 7 bases and J 3 bases; nucleotides not matched to a gene: 9. The CDR3 sequence is CASNSRGTDYEQYF. CDR3 in DNA: TGTGCCAGCAACTCACGAGGGACAGACTACGAGCAGTACTTC. Complete variable domain (other parts from reference TRBV28 and TRBJ2-7): DVKVTQSSRYLVKRTGEKVFLECVQDMDHENMFWYRQDPGLGLRLIYFSYDVKMKEKGDIPEGYSVSREKKERFSLILESASTNQTSMYLCASNSRGTDYEQYFGPGTRLTVT.

This clonotype has just one count. The chain links TRBV6-1 to TRBJ2-1; the D is unclear. V was trimmed by 8 bases and J by 5 bases, leaving 16 bases between them. Germline assignment: CDR1 MNHNS and CDR2 SASEGT. The CDR3 is 14 residues long. The CDR3 DNA reads TGTGCCAGCCGCGAAGAATACATTAACAATGAGCAGTTCTTC. Amino acids: CASREEYINNEQFF.

This rearrangement joins TRBV29-1 to TRBJ2-1; perhaps TRBD1 as D (6 bases). V was shortened by 3 bases and J by 4 bases, with 13 bases between the two germline ends. The CDR3 contains 14 residues. Germline lookup yields CDR1 SQVTM and CDR2 ANQGSEA. CDR3 in amino acids: CSVEFSGTYNEQFF. As DNA, the CDR3 is TGCAGCGTTGAGTTCTCCGGGACATACAATGAGCAGTTCTTC.

This clonotype was detected only a few times. The chain combines TRBV5-1 with TRBJ2-1; D is unresolved. V was pared by 4 bases and J by 9 bases, with 8 bases between. CDR3 length: 11 amino acids. Germline CDR1 reads SGHRS; CDR2 reads YFSETQ. The CDR3 protein is CASSIGTEQFF. The CDR3 region has the DNA TGCGCCAGCAGCATCGGCACTGAGCAGTTCTTC. Together with reference TRBV5-1 and TRBJ2-1, the CDR3 gives the full variable domain: KAGVTQTPRYLIKTRGQQVTLSCSPISGHRSVSWYQQTPGQGLQFLFEYFSETQRNKGNFPGRFSGRQFSNSRSEMNVSTLELGDSALYLCASSIGTEQFFGPGTRLTVL.

V is TRBV7-8 and J is TRBJ2-1; 10 nucleotides agree with TRBD2. CDR3 size: 18 residues. CDR1 SGHVS and CDR2 FQNEAQ come from the germline V gene. V shed 3 bases, J shed 10 bases, and the junction held 18 bases outside the gene matches. CDR3 nucleotide sequence: TGTGCCAGCAGCTTTCGGGCTAGCGGGAGCCGGGGCTACATCGAGCAGTTCTTC. Translated, it gives CASSFRASGSRGYIEQFF.

V usage is TRBV12-3 or TRBV12-4 and J usage is TRBJ1-1, with unresolved D. There are 13 residues in the CDR3. Trimming took off 8 bases at V and 2 bases at J, with 12 bases between the two ends. For the CDR3, the DNA is TGTGCCAGCGGGAGTACGGCTAACACTGAAGCTTTCTTT. Its protein is CASGSTANTEAFF.

V usage is TRBV6-2 or TRBV6-3 and J usage is TRBJ2-4; 9 nucleotides agree with TRBD2. Germline V gene lookup returns CDR1 MNHEY and CDR2 SVGEGT. The ends lost 4 bases at V and 5 bases at J; junction bases unmatched: 15. The CDR3 runs to 18 residues. CDR3 sequence reads: CASSSFEVAGDPENIQYF. The CDR3 DNA follows: TGTGCCAGCAGTTCCTTTGAGGTAGCGGGAGATCCCGAAAACATTCAGTACTTC.

This clonotype occurred many times. The rearrangement joins TRBV20-1 to TRBJ2-1, with D hard to call. The CDR3 extends over 13 amino acids. CDR1 is DFQATT and CDR2 is SNEGSKA in the germline V gene (reference sequence). The CDR3 spells CTPSGGQSNEQFF. CDR3 bases: TGCACCCCCTCGGGCGGCCAATCCAATGAGCAGTTCTTC.

The gene calls are TRBV29-1 and TRBJ2-3; D is ambiguous. The CDR3 runs to 13 residues. V was clipped by 7 bases and J by 2 bases, with 13 bases between them. Germline values: CDR1 SQVTM, CDR2 ANQGSEA. CDR3 in DNA: TGCAGCGGTGGGCTTAGTTCCACAGATACGCAGTATTTT. Amino acid sequence: CSGGLSSTDTQYF.

This clonotype has a count of ten or more. This chain connects TRBV7-7 to TRBJ1-6; D is ambiguous. The CDR3 totals 13 residues. In germline, CDR1 is SSHAT, CDR2 FNYEAQ (reference sequence). CDR3 region: CASGSSYNSPLHF. The CDR3 DNA reads TGTGCTAGTGGAAGCTCCTATAATTCACCCCTCCACTTT.

This clonotype was detected many times. V gene TRBV20-1 combines with J gene TRBJ1-5; maybe TRBD1 (5 bases). Trimming took off 1 base at V and 3 bases at J, with 16 bases between the two ends. Germline lookup yields CDR1 DFQATT and CDR2 SNEGSKA (reference sequence). CDR3 length equals 16 residues. CDR3 region: CSARGLGEGDNQPQHF. As DNA, the CDR3 is TGCAGTGCTAGAGGCTTAGGGGAAGGGGACAATCAGCCCCAGCATTTT.

The CDR3 nucleotides read TGTGCCAGCAGGCGCCCAGCGGGAGCGGCAGATACGCAGTATTTT. It specifies CASRRPAGAADTQYF. V usage is TRBV6-1 and J usage is TRBJ2-3, with TRBD2 matching over 8 bases. This CDR3 contains 15 residues. V lost 6 bases to trimming and J lost 4 bases; unmatched junction nucleotides: 9. The germline CDR1 and CDR2 sequences are MNHNS and SASEGT.

The rearrangement joins TRBV9 to TRBJ2-3; TRBD2 matches at 8 bases. The germline gives CDR1 SGDLS, CDR2 YYNGEE. The junction had 6 bases not matched to a gene; V was cut back by 2 bases and J by 1 base. CDR3 length equals 16 residues. The DNA of the CDR3 is TGTGCCAGCAGCGTGACCGGGACTAGGGGCACAGATACGCAGTATTTT. Encoded protein: CASSVTGTRGTDTQYF.

V gene TRBV5-6 combines with J gene TRBJ2-3; 8 bases match TRBD1. The CDR3 spans 15 residues. Germline V gives CDR1 SGHDT, CDR2 YYEEEE. With V trimmed by 4 bases and J by 4 bases, 8 bases remained unmatched. CDR3 in DNA: TGTGCCAGCAGCCCCAGGGGGCTAGCCTCAGATACGCAGTATTTT. Translation: CASSPRGLASDTQYF.

In this sample, this clonotype turned up many times. The gene calls are TRBV5-1 and TRBJ2-1; TRBD2 aligns across 8 bases. Germline-derived CDR1 and CDR2 are SGHRS and YFSETQ. J was trimmed by 7 bases and V by 7 bases; bases with no gene match: 10. There are 14 residues in the CDR3. The CDR3 bases are TGCGCCAGCGGTCCGACTAGCGAGTCAAATGAGCAGTTCTTC. This translates into CASGPTSESNEQFF. Full variable domain (remainder filled in from reference TRBV5-1 and TRBJ2-1): KAGVTQTPRYLIKTRGQQVTLSCSPISGHRSVSWYQQTPGQGLQFLFEYFSETQRNKGNFPGRFSGRQFSNSRSEMNVSTLELGDSALYLCASGPTSESNEQFFGPGTRLTVL.

This clonotype has just a few counts. This rearrangement joins TRBV18 to TRBJ2-1, with D tentatively TRBD2 (5 bases). The germline gives CDR1 KGHSH, CDR2 LQKENI. V was cut by 1 base and J by 4 bases, with 20 bases left in between. The CDR3 sequence is 18 residues long. This CDR3 is CASSPLQKTQRGYNEQFF. In DNA form, the CDR3 reads TGTGCCAGCTCACCACTTCAGAAGACACAACGGGGTTACAATGAGCAGTTCTTC. The full variable domain, its missing parts supplied by reference TRBV18 and TRBJ2-1, is NAGVMQNPRHLVRRRGQEARLRCSPMKGHSHVYWYRQLPEEGLKFMVYLQKENIIDESGMPKERFSAEFPKEGPSILRIQQVVRGDSAAYFCASSPLQKTQRGYNEQFFGPGTRLTVL.

The rearrangement links TRBV2 to TRBJ2-7; 7 bases align to TRBD1. The germline CDR1 and CDR2 sequences are SNHLY and FYNNEI. Trimming took 5 bases from V and 1 from J; bases not matched to a gene: 11. This CDR3 spans 16 amino acids. The chain's CDR3 is CASSKTGTDLSYEQYF. The CDR3 nucleotides are TGTGCCAGCAGTAAGACCGGGACAGACCTTTCCTACGAGCAGTACTTC. The full variable domain, completed using reference TRBV2 and TRBJ2-7, is EPEVTQTPSHQVTQMGQEVILRCVPISNHLYFYWYRQILGQKVEFLVSFYNNEISEKSEIFDDQFSVERPDGSNFTLKIRSTKLEDSAMYFCASSKTGTDLSYEQYFGPGTRLTVT.

This clonotype was picked up a small number of times. The chain recombines TRBV2 with TRBJ2-5; 14 bases are shared with TRBD2. The CDR3 contains 20 residues. Trimming took 8 bases from V and 5 from J; bases not matched to a gene: 22. Germline-derived CDR1 and CDR2 are SNHLY and FYNNEI. This CDR3 is CASGGDRERLAGGILETQYF. CDR3 nucleotides: TGTGCCAGCGGAGGCGACAGGGAGCGACTAGCGGGAGGGATTCTGGAGACCCAGTACTTC.

This clonotype was seen repeatedly, ten times or more. V gene TRBV5-1 combines with J gene TRBJ2-2, with 7 bases aligning to TRBD1. Losses at the gene ends were 4 bases for V and 2 bases for J; bases not matched to a gene: 5. CDR1 is SGHRS and CDR2 is YFSETQ in the germline V gene. This CDR3 region has 15 residues. The DNA of the CDR3 is TGCGCCAGCAGCCCGGGACAGATTAACACCGGGGAGCTGTTTTTT. Its protein is CASSPGQINTGELFF.

This clonotype was seen only once. This chain links TRBV6-4 with TRBJ2-1; D possibly corresponds to TRBD1 (6 bases). V shed 1 base and J shed 6 bases, with 13 bases lying between them. The CDR3 is 15 residues long. Germline V gene data show CDR1 as MRHNA and CDR2 as SNTAGT. The CDR3 protein is CASSDFPGVRNEQFF. CDR3 bases: TGTGCCAGCAGTGACTTCCCAGGGGTGCGCAATGAGCAGTTCTTC.

This clonotype has at least ten counts. This chain links TRBV4-3 with TRBJ2-1, with D tentatively TRBD2 (5 bases). Per the germline V gene, CDR1 is LGHNA and CDR2 is YSLEER. The CDR3 consists of 17 residues. The ends were cut back, 0 bases at V and 2 bases at J, with 14 bases in the middle. The CDR3 spells CASSQDLVLATYNEQFF. CDR3 DNA: TGCGCCAGCAGCCAAGATCTGGTCCTAGCAACCTACAATGAGCAGTTCTTC.

This clonotype was recorded at least ten times. The rearrangement links TRBV15 to TRBJ1-1, with D possibly being TRBD1 (6 bases). The CDR3 has 13 residues. V lost 5 bases to trimming and J lost 5 bases, with 12 bases between them. Germline CDR1 LNHNV, CDR2 YYDKDF (reference sequence). CDR3 in amino acids: CATSGFQGTEAFF. In DNA, the CDR3 is TGTGCCACCAGCGGTTTCCAGGGGACTGAAGCTTTCTTT.

Ten or more counts support this clonotype. The CDR3 region has the DNA TGTGCCAGCAGTTTGGGGGGGGAAGTTCACAATGAGCAGTTCTTC. As protein: CASSLGGEVHNEQFF. The chain links TRBV28 to TRBJ2-1; TRBD2 matches at 7 bases. Germline CDR1 MDHEN, CDR2 SYDVKM. After removal of 3 bases from V and 5 bases from J, the junction contained 7 bases not matched to a gene. This CDR3 comprises 15 residues. Together with reference TRBV28 and TRBJ2-1, the CDR3 gives the full variable domain: DVKVTQSSRYLVKRTGEKVFLECVQDMDHENMFWYRQDPGLGLRLIYFSYDVKMKEKGDIPEGYSVSREKKERFSLILESASTNQTSMYLCASSLGGEVHNEQFFGPGTRLTVL.

This clonotype was recorded at least ten times. The V gene is TRBV24-1, the J gene TRBJ2-5; 7 bases fit TRBD2. In germline, CDR1 is KGHDR, CDR2 SFDVKD. The trim removed 3 bases at V and 3 bases at J, leaving 3 bases unmatched. The CDR3 covers 14 residues. The CDR3 coding sequence is TGTGCCACCAGTGATGCCGGGAGGAAAGAGACCCAGTACTTC. Amino acids: CATSDAGRKETQYF.

This clonotype was observed at least ten times. The chain uses TRBV20-1 and TRBJ2-3, with 8 nucleotides matching TRBD1. Germline CDR1 DFQATT, CDR2 SNEGSKA (reference sequence). V lost 3 bases, J lost 3 bases, and 8 bases stayed unmatched. There are 15 residues in the CDR3. The CDR3 nucleotides are TGCAGTGCTAGGAGGGGACAGGATGGAACAGATACGCAGTATTTT. Protein: CSARRGQDGTDTQYF.

In this sample, this clonotype turned up a few times. The rearrangement uses TRBV28 and TRBJ2-1; D is perhaps TRBD2 (5 bases). CDR1 and CDR2 (germline): MDHEN, SYDVKM. The V end was cut by 4 bases, the J end by 0 bases, with 13 bases between. CDR3 length: 16 amino acids. The CDR3 sequence is CASSSSGLISYNEQFF. As DNA, the CDR3 is TGTGCCAGCAGTTCGTCCGGACTGATCTCCTACAATGAGCAGTTCTTC.

This clonotype showed up just a few times. The chain links TRBV24-1 to TRBJ1-1; D gene uncertain. The V gene's germline CDR1 is KGHDR and CDR2 SFDVKD. This CDR3 has 12 residues. V lost 7 bases, J lost 3 bases, and 8 bases lay in between. CDR3 protein: CATSPAYTEAFF. The CDR3 nucleotides are TGTGCCACCAGCCCGGCCTACACTGAAGCTTTCTTT.

The chain joins TRBV4-3 to TRBJ2-4; 13 nucleotides match TRBD2. V lost 0 bases and J lost 8; bases outside the gene matches: 10. The CDR3 extends over 18 amino acids. Germline V gene data show CDR1 as LGHNA and CDR2 as YSLEER. CDR3 sequence: CASSQDLLAGGPSDIQYF. The CDR3 nucleotides are TGCGCCAGCAGCCAAGATCTACTAGCGGGAGGGCCGTCGGACATTCAGTACTTC.